One sample yielded the 32 T cell receptor beta chains listed below, sequenced in a study of early T cells in non-severe SARS-CoV-2 infection. MiXCR was run by TCRdb on the 5' RACE reads, yielding one entry per CDR3 protein. The table shows some 32,000 distinct CDR3 sequences, with 3.9% occurring only once. The material sequenced was whole blood. These TCRs come from an adult who was a healthcare worker with PCR-confirmed SARS-CoV-2 infection or an uninfected control (not recorded which).

The chain combines TRBV6-5 with TRBJ2-3; D unclear. Germline lookup yields CDR1 MNHEY and CDR2 SVGAGI. The V gene lost 8 bases and the J gene lost 2 bases, with 14 bases spanning the gap. CDR3 length: 14 amino acids. The CDR3 is CASSQVPATDTQYF. The CDR3 region has the DNA TGTGCCAGCTCCCAAGTCCCAGCCACAGATACGCAGTATTTT.

This clonotype was picked up many times. Lacking the conserved final phenylalanine or tryptophan, this CDR3 likely reflects a read error. The V and J genes are TRBV7-2 and TRBJ2-6; D unclear. The CDR3 totals 16 residues. Germline V lookup: CDR1 SGHTA, CDR2 FQGNSA. The germline V and J ends were trimmed by 3 bases and 1 base, with 10 bases remaining between them. This CDR3 is CASSFPELSGANVLTL. The CDR3 DNA is TGTGCCAGCAGCTTTCCAGAACTATCTGGGGCCAACGTCCTGACTCTC.

This clonotype was recorded many times. The chain recombines TRBV6-5 with TRBJ2-2; 9 bases line up with TRBD1. Germline V gene lookup returns CDR1 MNHEY and CDR2 SVGAGI. V lost 6 bases and J lost 7; bases outside the gene matches: 12. The CDR3 is 16 residues long. CDR3 protein: CASRRITGGWGGELFF. The CDR3 coding sequence is TGTGCCAGCAGGAGGATAACAGGGGGCTGGGGCGGGGAGCTGTTTTTT.

This clonotype was detected only a few times. The chain employs TRBV6-1 and TRBJ1-3, with D possibly being TRBD1 (6 bases). This CDR3 has 12 residues. The V end was cut by 5 bases, the J end by 7 bases, with 9 bases between. Germline-derived CDR1 and CDR2 are MNHNS and SASEGT. The CDR3 region is CASSSQGNTIYF. CDR3 sequence (DNA): TGTGCCAGCAGTTCCCAGGGGAACACCATATATTTT.

This clonotype was counted many times. The rearrangement joins TRBV13 to TRBJ2-1; no clear D. Looked up from germline, CDR1 is PRHDT and CDR2 is FYEKMQ (reference sequence). Trimming pared 5 bases from V and 4 bases from J, leaving 21 bases between. The CDR3 is made up of 17 amino acids. DNA for the CDR3: TGTGCCAGCAGCGCAGGCATAGAAGGGCTGGGATACAATGAGCAGTTCTTC. Protein sequence: CASSAGIEGLGYNEQFF. Full variable domain (outside the CDR3, taken from reference TRBV13 and TRBJ2-1): AAGVIQSPRHLIKEKRETATLKCYPIPRHDTVYWYQQGPGQDPQFLISFYEKMQSDKGSIPDRFSAQQFSDYHSELNMSSLELGDSALYFCASSAGIEGLGYNEQFFGPGTRLTVL.

This clonotype was seen more than once but under ten times. V gene TRBV6-5 combines with J gene TRBJ1-4; D might be TRBD1 (5 bases). The ends were cut back, 2 bases at V and 1 base at J, with 14 bases in the middle. The CDR3 runs 17 residues. The V gene's germline CDR1 is MNHEY and CDR2 SVGAGI. The CDR3 region is CASSYRPLRGTNEKLFF. As DNA, the CDR3 is TGTGCCAGCAGTTACCGGCCCCTAAGGGGAACTAATGAAAAACTGTTTTTT.

This clonotype turned up a few times. The V call is TRBV11-2, the J call TRBJ2-7, with TRBD1 as a possible D gene (6 bases). The germline V gene has CDR1 SGHAT and CDR2 FQNNGV. The CDR3 contains 13 residues. V lost 5 bases, J lost 3 bases, and 11 bases lay in between. The CDR3, as DNA: TGTGCCAGCAGCCCCCCAGGGGTCTACGAGCAGTACTTC. It encodes CASSPPGVYEQYF.

Many counts were recorded for this clonotype. J is TRBJ1-4 and V is TRBV7-8; D not resolved. The germline gives CDR1 SGHVS, CDR2 FQNEAQ. V was clipped by 3 bases and J by 8 bases, with 13 bases between them. This CDR3 has 14 amino acids. The CDR3 DNA sequence: TGTGCCAGCAGCTTTAGTAGGAGGACCGAAAAACTGTTTTTT. This gives the protein CASSFSRRTEKLFF. Using reference TRBV7-8 and TRBJ1-4 for the parts outside the CDR3, the full variable domain is GAGVSQSPRYKVAKRGQDVALRCDPISGHVSLFWYQQALGQGPEFLTYFQNEAQLDKSGLPSDRFFAERPEGSVSTLKIQRTQQEDSAVYLCASSFSRRTEKLFFGSGTQLSVL.

This clonotype was seen a handful of times. This rearrangement joins TRBV29-1 to TRBJ2-2; D is ambiguous. The length of the CDR3 is 11 residues. Trimming stripped 7 bases from V and 3 bases from J, with 6 bases between. Germline V gives CDR1 SQVTM, CDR2 ANQGSEA. The CDR3 DNA reads as TGCAGCGCCCTCTACACCGGGGAGCTGTTTTTT. Translation gives CSALYTGELFF.

CDR3 amino acids: CASSPGTVIYEQYF. CDR3 nucleotide sequence: TGTGCCAGCAGTCCCGGGACAGTTATCTACGAGCAGTACTTC. J is TRBJ2-7 and V is TRBV6-6; TRBD1 matches at 7 bases. The germline V gene encodes CDR1 MNHNY and CDR2 SVGAGI (reference sequence). The V and J ends lost 5 bases and 3 bases, in that order; junction bases with no gene match: 7. This CDR3 has 14 amino acids.

This clonotype has a count of ten or more. The chain has TRBV29-1 and TRBJ2-3; possibly TRBD1 for D (5 bases). V was shortened by 7 bases and J by 2 bases, with 10 bases between the two germline ends. Germline CDR1 and CDR2: SQVTM and ANQGSEA. The length of the CDR3 is 12 residues. CDR3 sequence (DNA): TGCAGCGAAAGGGGTTCCACAGATACGCAGTATTTT. It codes for CSERGSTDTQYF.

In its sample, this clonotype was seen many times. The chain links TRBV28 to TRBJ2-6, with D hard to call. The ends were cut back, 6 bases at V and 4 bases at J, with 7 bases in the middle. The CDR3 has 13 residues. The V gene's germline CDR1 is MDHEN and CDR2 SYDVKM. The CDR3 DNA is TGTGCCAGCAGCCCCCCCGGGGCCAACGTCCTGACTTTC. Translating gives CASSPPGANVLTF.

This clonotype appeared many times. This sequence joins TRBV6-2 or TRBV6-3 and TRBJ1-5; D unresolved. The CDR3 consists of 12 residues. Germline loops: CDR1 MNHEY, CDR2 SVGEGT. Between the trimmed V and J ends, which lost 8 bases and 9 bases, there was a span of 14 bases. The CDR3 DNA reads TGTGCCAGCTGCACAACATCGGGGCCCCAGCATTTT. It yields the protein CASCTTSGPQHF.

This clonotype was counted many times. The rearrangement links TRBV18 to TRBJ2-1, with D possibly TRBD2 on 6 matching bases. The CDR3 length is 14 residues. V shed 2 bases and J shed 4 bases, with 9 bases lying between them. Germline V lookup: CDR1 KGHSH, CDR2 LQKENI. In DNA form, the CDR3 reads TGTGCCAGCTCACCAGATCGGGGGTACAATGAGCAGTTCTTC. Translating gives CASSPDRGYNEQFF.

This clonotype was picked up many times. V and J are TRBV5-6 and TRBJ2-4; 9 positions match TRBD1. The germline gives CDR1 SGHDT, CDR2 YYEEEE. With V trimmed by 4 bases and J by 6 bases, 8 bases remained unmatched. This CDR3 is built from 15 residues. Written as DNA, the CDR3 is TGTGCCAGCAGCCCCACAGGGGGCGCCGGAAACATTCAGTACTTC. Its protein product is CASSPTGGAGNIQYF.

The J gene is TRBJ2-5, the V gene TRBV7-3; D assignment may be TRBD1 or TRBD2 (5 bases each). From germline, CDR1 is SGHTA and CDR2 FQGTGA. Trimming took 6 bases from V and 7 from J, leaving 15 bases between them. The CDR3 is 13 amino acids. This CDR3 reads CASSSGTSGTQYF. The CDR3 DNA follows: TGTGCCAGCAGTTCCGGGACCTCCGGGACCCAGTACTTC.

This clonotype has a count of ten or more. V is TRBV28 and J is TRBJ1-5, with D hard to call. CDR3 size: 15 residues. Germline CDR1 reads MDHEN; CDR2 reads SYDVKM. The V end was cut by 7 bases, the J end by 6 bases, with 19 bases between. CDR3 residues: CASTPVVAFRQPQHF. CDR3 DNA sequence: TGTGCCAGCACCCCCGTAGTTGCGTTTCGTCAGCCCCAGCATTTT.

This clonotype appeared many times. The J gene is TRBJ1-1, the V gene TRBV5-1; 8 nucleotides line up with TRBD1. Germline V CDR1 and CDR2: SGHRS, YFSETQ. V trimming: 5 bases; J trimming: 8 bases; junction bases outside the gene matches: 8. The CDR3 has 13 amino acids. This chain's CDR3 is CASRLNWDREAFF. CDR3 nucleotide sequence: TGCGCCAGCAGACTAAACTGGGACAGGGAAGCTTTCTTT.

This clonotype was seen ten or more times. The gene calls are TRBV30 and TRBJ1-5; D is perhaps TRBD1 (5 bases). The V end lost 3 bases, the J end lost 0 bases, and 9 bases lay between the germline ends. In germline, CDR1 is GTSNPN, CDR2 SVGIG (reference sequence). The length of the CDR3 is 14 residues. The CDR3 coding sequence is TGTGCCTGGAGCGACAGTTATAGCAATCAGCCCCAGCATTTT. It yields the protein CAWSDSYSNQPQHF.

The genes are TRBV12-3 or TRBV12-4 and TRBJ2-2; no reliable D call. The CDR3 covers 13 residues. Trimming cost V 3 bases and J 6 bases, with 8 bases left between them. The CDR3 nucleotides are TGTGCCAGCAGTTTTTGGGATGCCGGGGAGCTGTTTTTT. It encodes CASSFWDAGELFF.

This clonotype came up many times. The gene calls are TRBV6-5 and TRBJ1-3; 7 bases match TRBD1. The CDR3 is 14 residues long. Germline CDR1 is MNHEY and CDR2 is SVGAGI. Germline trimming cut 11 bases from V and 3 bases from J; bases unmatched to any gene: 10. The CDR3 bases are TGTGCCTCGACTACTCCAGGGGGTGGAAACACCATATATTTT. Residues: CASTTPGGGNTIYF.

This clonotype has a count of ten or more. The rearrangement joins TRBV24-1 to TRBJ2-2, with TRBD1 matching 8 bases. CDR1 is KGHDR and CDR2 is SFDVKD in the germline V gene. J was trimmed by 6 bases and V by 2 bases; bases with no gene match: 7. The CDR3 sequence is 16 residues long. CDR3 coding DNA: TGTGCCACCAGTGATTCCTCAGGGGGCGTGTCCGGGGAGCTGTTTTTT. This translates into CATSDSSGGVSGELFF.

The sample holds many counts of this clonotype. The chain employs TRBV6-2 or TRBV6-3 and TRBJ2-2; maybe TRBD2 (7 bases). The CDR3 sequence is 15 residues long. Trimming left V 3 bases short and J 3 bases short, with 11 bases between. Per the germline V gene, CDR1 is MNHEY and CDR2 is SVGEGT. The CDR3 DNA sequence: TGTGCCAGCAGTTATGGGGGGGCGCACACCGGGGAGCTGTTTTTT. Its protein product is CASSYGGAHTGELFF.

This clonotype was observed at least ten times. V is TRBV20-1 and J is TRBJ2-1; TRBD2 matches 7 bases. CDR1 and CDR2 (germline): DFQATT, SNEGSKA (reference sequence). The CDR3 extends over 16 amino acids. Trimming at V came to 0 bases and at J to 5 bases, leaving 10 bases not matched to a gene. CDR3 protein: CSARDPSGALHNEQFF. In DNA form, the CDR3 reads TGCAGTGCTAGAGATCCCAGCGGGGCCCTACACAATGAGCAGTTCTTC.

This clonotype was counted at least ten times. The chain links TRBV7-3 to TRBJ1-3, with D unclear. The CDR3 runs to 18 residues. Germline-derived CDR1 and CDR2 are SGHTA and FQGTGA. V dropped 0 bases and J dropped 0 bases, with 15 bases sitting between them. The CDR3 DNA is TGTGCCAGCAGCTTAACGTGGCACCCATACACCTCTGGAAACACCATATATTTT. It is translated as CASSLTWHPYTSGNTIYF. Drawing the rest from reference TRBV7-3 and TRBJ1-3, the complete variable domain is GAGVSQTPSNKVTEKGKYVELRCDPISGHTALYWYRQSLGQGPEFLIYFQGTGAADDSGLPNDRFFAVRPEGSVSTLKIQRTERGDSAVYLCASSLTWHPYTSGNTIYFGEGSWLTVV.

This clonotype was seen ten or more times. The rearrangement uses TRBV7-9 and TRBJ2-3; D not certain. Germline values: CDR1 SEHNR, CDR2 FQNEAQ (reference sequence). The CDR3 covers 14 residues. The ends were cut back, 1 base at V and 2 bases at J, with 7 bases in the middle. The CDR3 loop is CASSLGTATDTQYF. CDR3 in DNA: TGTGCCAGCAGCTTAGGGACGGCCACAGATACGCAGTATTTT.

This clonotype was recorded many times. The J gene is TRBJ2-7, the V gene TRBV6-2 or TRBV6-3; D not resolved. The germline V gene has CDR1 MNHEY and CDR2 SVGEGT. CDR3 size: 14 residues. The V gene lost 5 bases and the J gene lost 2 bases, with 13 bases spanning the gap. CDR3 bases: TGTGCCAGCAGTCGCTCCGTGGGCCCCTACGAGCAGTACTTC. This translates into CASSRSVGPYEQYF.

Ten or more counts support this clonotype. The chain combines TRBV13 with TRBJ2-1; TRBD2 aligns across 8 bases. Germline trimming cut 0 bases from V and 0 bases from J; bases unmatched to any gene: 1. Germline V lookup: CDR1 PRHDT, CDR2 FYEKMQ (reference sequence). The CDR3 contains 16 residues. The CDR3 loop reads CASSLGLAVSYNEQFF. DNA for the CDR3: TGTGCCAGCAGCTTAGGACTAGCGGTCTCCTACAATGAGCAGTTCTTC.

This clonotype came up many times. The chain recombines TRBV7-2 with TRBJ1-1, with TRBD1 identical over 8 bases. This CDR3 has 15 amino acids. Losses at the gene ends were 3 bases for V and 5 bases for J; bases not matched to a gene: 8. Per germline, CDR1 SGHTA and CDR2 FQGNSA. The chain's CDR3 is CASSFQNRGGTEAFF. CDR3 bases: TGTGCCAGCAGCTTCCAAAACAGGGGGGGTACTGAAGCTTTCTTT.

This clonotype was seen at least ten times. The chain links TRBV10-3 to TRBJ2-3; D uncertain. V lost 6 bases, J lost 1 base, and 14 bases lay in between. The CDR3 covers 15 residues. CDR1 is ENHRY, CDR2 SYGVKD, per germline. CDR3 DNA: TGTGCCATCAGGCCCTTTTCGGTGGGCACAGATACGCAGTATTTT. Its translation: CAIRPFSVGTDTQYF.

In this sample, this clonotype turned up many times. This chain uses TRBV6-5 with TRBJ1-1; D is perhaps TRBD1 (6 bases). V lost 3 bases and J 6 bases, leaving 14 bases between the germline ends. This CDR3 contains 14 residues. Germline CDR1 MNHEY, CDR2 SVGAGI. The CDR3 sequence: CASSYGGLRAEAFF. The CDR3 DNA reads as TGTGCCAGCAGTTATGGGGGGCTCAGGGCTGAAGCTTTCTTT.

This clonotype is a singleton in its sample. The V and J genes are TRBV6-5 and TRBJ2-7; maybe TRBD2 (5 bases). Germline loops: CDR1 MNHEY, CDR2 SVGAGI. The CDR3 is 15 residues long. With 0 bases removed from V and 2 bases from J, the gap between germline ends came to 11 bases. The chain's CDR3 is CASSYSGSGPYEQYF. The CDR3 nucleotides are TGTGCCAGCAGTTACTCGGGGAGCGGTCCCTACGAGCAGTACTTC.